What follows are 32 T cell receptor beta chains derived from one specimen sequenced in a study of Graves' ophthalmopathy and Graves' hyperthyroidism. RNA transcripts provided the template for amplifying TCR beta CDR3 regions. HTBI primers primed a first-round RT-PCR, and a second-round multiplex PCR followed. TCRdb re-called the multiplex PCR reads with MiXCR, one entry per CDR3 protein. Altogether more than 550,000 distinct CDR3 sequences are present, about 40% being singletons, with the ten largest covering more than 2.5%. Sequencing was done on a sample of peripheral blood. The receptors come from an adult man with Graves' ophthalmopathy.

The rearrangement uses TRBV7-8 and TRBJ2-5; D not certain. The CDR3 loop spans 15 amino acids. Trimming took 2 bases from V and 5 from J, leaving 15 bases between them. From germline, CDR1 is SGHVS and CDR2 FQNEAQ. The CDR3 DNA reads as TGTGCCAGCAGCTTACGTGCGACTGGGGTGGAGACCCAGTACTTC. It translates to CASSLRATGVETQYF. Full variable domain (outside the CDR3, taken from reference TRBV7-8 and TRBJ2-5): GAGVSQSPRYKVAKRGQDVALRCDPISGHVSLFWYQQALGQGPEFLTYFQNEAQLDKSGLPSDRFFAERPEGSVSTLKIQRTQQEDSAVYLCASSLRATGVETQYFGPGTRLLVL.

The rearrangement links TRBV20-1 to TRBJ1-2; perhaps TRBD1 as D (6 bases). V gave up 6 bases and J gave up 3 bases, with 14 bases separating them. This CDR3 has 13 residues. Germline values: CDR1 DFQATT, CDR2 SNEGSKA (reference sequence). In nucleotides, the CDR3 is TGCAGTGCCCCGCGGGGGGCCCACTATGGCTACACCTTC. It specifies CSAPRGAHYGYTF.

This clonotype was counted a few times. The rearrangement links TRBV29-1 to TRBJ2-5, with 11 bases fitting TRBD2. This CDR3 comprises 13 residues. The germline V gene has CDR1 SQVTM and CDR2 ANQGSEA. J lost 2 bases, V lost 8 bases, and 4 bases had no gene match. The CDR3 DNA sequence: TGCAGCTTGACTAGCGGGGCTCAAGAGACCCAGTACTTC. It translates to CSLTSGAQETQYF.

There are many counts of this clonotype. The V call is TRBV5-1, the J call TRBJ1-2; D is ambiguous. The germline V gene has CDR1 SGHRS and CDR2 YFSETQ. The CDR3 length is 13 residues. Trimming stripped 1 base from V and 4 bases from J, with 8 bases between. CDR3 region: CASSLWYSYGYTF. The CDR3 bases are TGCGCCAGCAGCTTGTGGTACAGCTATGGCTACACCTTC.

This sequence joins TRBV11-2 and TRBJ2-7, with TRBD1 matching 9 bases. This CDR3 is 16 amino acids long. V shed 5 bases and J 7 bases; nucleotides not matched to a gene: 15. Germline-derived CDR1 and CDR2 are SGHAT and FQNNGV. CDR3 DNA: TGTGCCAGCAGCAGGATGGGGACAGGGAGAACCGGGGAGCAGTACTTC. This encodes CASSRMGTGRTGEQYF.

The chain employs TRBV12-3 or TRBV12-4 and TRBJ2-7; either TRBD1 or TRBD2 may supply D (6 bases each). Trimming cost V 5 bases and J 3 bases, with 17 bases left between them. This CDR3 has 15 amino acids. The CDR3 sequence is CASSLKLGGYYEQYF. CDR3 DNA: TGTGCCAGCAGTCTCAAACTAGGGGGGTACTACGAGCAGTACTTC.

This clonotype was observed at least ten times. The chain carries TRBV7-6 and TRBJ2-5, with no clear D. The ends were cut back, 5 bases at V and 2 bases at J, with 15 bases in the middle. There are 15 residues in the CDR3. Germline CDR1 is SGHVS and CDR2 is FNYEAQ. The CDR3 nucleotides read TGTGCCAGCAGCCCACTCCTAGGTTCGCAAGAGACCCAGTACTTC. Protein: CASSPLLGSQETQYF.

This clonotype appeared many times. The chain has TRBV4-2 and TRBJ2-7; 11 positions match TRBD1. The junction had 10 bases not matched to a gene; V was cut back by 3 bases and J by 6 bases. CDR3 size: 16 residues. Germline V CDR1 and CDR2: LGHNA, YNFKEQ. The DNA of the CDR3 is TGTGCCAGCAGCCACGCCACCGGGACAGGGGGGTTCGAGCAGTACTTC. Translation gives CASSHATGTGGFEQYF.

In its sample, this clonotype was seen once. In DNA form, the CDR3 reads TGTGCCAGCAGCCTCCGGGACAGGGACACCTTC. It is translated as CASSLRDRDTF. The chain recombines TRBV12-3 or TRBV12-4 with TRBJ1-2; 9 nucleotides align to TRBD1. The V gene end was trimmed by 6 bases and the J gene end by 12 bases; junction bases not matched to a gene: 5. The CDR3 covers 11 residues.

Comments on this clonotype: Since the CDR3 does not end with the conserved phenylalanine or tryptophan, this likely comes from a read error. J is TRBJ1-1 and V is TRBV9; no definite D call. CDR3 length: 14 residues. Looked up from germline, CDR1 is SGDLS and CDR2 is YYNGEE. With 2 bases removed from V and 5 bases from J, the gap between germline ends came to 13 bases. The CDR3 sequence is CASSVLPGVTEAFL. CDR3 nucleotides: TGTGCCAGCAGCGTCCTCCCGGGTGTAACTGAAGCTTTCCTT.

This clonotype was seen at least ten times. V gene TRBV5-1 combines with J gene TRBJ2-2; 8 bases agree with TRBD1. The CDR3 loop spans 15 amino acids. Unmatched junction bases numbered 2, after V lost 3 bases and J lost 1 base. CDR1 SGHRS and CDR2 YFSETQ come from the germline V gene. CDR3 residues: CASSYGTGNTGELFF. The DNA of the CDR3 is TGCGCCAGCAGCTACGGGACAGGGAACACCGGGGAGCTGTTTTTT.

The CDR3 bases are TGTGCCAGCAGTGAAGCAAGGGGGCTCGGTAATGAAAAACTGTTTTTT. Residues: CASSEARGLGNEKLFF. The chain employs TRBV6-1 and TRBJ1-4; TRBD1 matches 7 bases. Germline assignment: CDR1 MNHNS and CDR2 SASEGT. After removal of 0 bases from V and 4 bases from J, the junction contained 5 bases not matched to a gene. The CDR3 totals 16 residues.

The V call is TRBV10-3, the J call TRBJ2-7; possibly TRBD1 for D (5 bases). Deletions cut 6 bases from V and 8 bases from J, with 14 bases between. The germline V gene has CDR1 ENHRY and CDR2 SYGVKD. The CDR3 consists of 12 residues. The CDR3 coding sequence is TGTGCCATCAGGGACACTGGAAGTCAGCAGTACTTC. Translation: CAIRDTGSQQYF.

The chain has TRBV30 and TRBJ1-4, with D tentatively TRBD1 (6 bases). V lost 5 bases and J 6 bases, leaving 13 bases between the germline ends. This CDR3 is 13 amino acids long. Per the germline V gene, CDR1 is GTSNPN and CDR2 is SVGIG (reference sequence). Written as DNA, the CDR3 is TGTGCCTGGTCGCAGGGGACCCATGAAAAACTGTTTTTT. It is translated as CAWSQGTHEKLFF. The whole variable domain, filled in from reference TRBV30 and TRBJ1-4, reads SQTIHQWPATLVQPVGSPLSLECTVEGTSNPNLYWYRQAAGRGLQLLFYSVGIGQISSEVPQNLSASRPQDRQFILSSKKLLLSDSGFYLCAWSQGTHEKLFFGSGTQLSVL.

Concerning this clonotype: A much larger clone lies a single base off, so this may be a read error. This likely comes from a read error, as the CDR3 has no conserved phenylalanine or tryptophan at its end. The chain has TRBV7-9 and TRBJ1-1; TRBD1 might be the D (6 bases). The V gene lost 5 bases and the J gene lost 0 bases, with 13 bases spanning the gap. The CDR3 runs 15 residues. The germline V gene has CDR1 SEHNR and CDR2 FQNEAQ (reference sequence). The DNA for the CDR3 is TGTGCCAGCAGCCTCGGACAGAGTATGAACACTGAAGCTTTCCTT. Encoded protein: CASSLGQSMNTEAFL.

At least ten counts were recorded for this clonotype. The J gene is TRBJ1-5, the V gene TRBV20-1; D perhaps matches TRBD1 (5 bases). The CDR3 has 13 residues. V was clipped by 1 base and J by 5 bases, with 9 bases between them. Germline V gene data show CDR1 as DFQATT and CDR2 as SNEGSKA (reference sequence). The CDR3: CSARVTGDQPQHF. Written as DNA, the CDR3 is TGCAGTGCTAGAGTTACAGGCGATCAGCCCCAGCATTTT.

This clonotype occurred many times. The rearrangement links TRBV19 to TRBJ2-6; 7 bases are a match to TRBD2. V lost 4 bases and J lost 1; bases outside the gene matches: 13. Germline-derived CDR1 and CDR2 are LNHDA and SQIVND (reference sequence). This CDR3 has 19 amino acids. CDR3 amino acids: CASSKDQRGPPSGANVLTF. CDR3 bases: TGTGCCAGTAGTAAAGACCAGCGGGGCCCACCGTCTGGGGCCAACGTCCTGACTTTC.

A note on this clonotype: Since no conserved phenylalanine or tryptophan closes the CDR3, a read error is the likely cause. It is unclear where the CDR3 begins or ends on the DNA, so no DNA is shown, and the CDR3 is as TCRdb lists it. The chain combines TRBV25-1 with TRBJ1-3. The CDR3 length is 9 residues, termini included. Germline V gene lookup returns CDR1 MGHDK and CDR2 SYGVNS. This CDR3 is CASSDEPLA.

The chain uses TRBV11-1 and TRBJ1-1; no firm D call. CDR3 length: 15 residues. V was trimmed by 5 bases and J by 5 bases, leaving 18 bases between them. The germline gives CDR1 SGHAT, CDR2 FQDESV (reference sequence). This CDR3 reads CASSPSEETPTEAFF. The DNA of the CDR3 is TGTGCCAGCAGCCCCTCGGAAGAGACCCCGACTGAAGCTTTCTTT.

V usage is TRBV10-3 and J usage is TRBJ1-5; the match to TRBD1 covers 7 bases. This CDR3 is built from 14 residues. Looked up from germline, CDR1 is ENHRY and CDR2 is SYGVKD. The J segment lost 6 bases and the V segment lost 4 bases, leaving 6 bases of the junction unmatched. The CDR3 reads CAISVGGGGQPQHF. The CDR3 coding sequence is TGTGCCATCAGTGTTGGAGGGGGCGGTCAGCCCCAGCATTTT.

This clonotype was counted between two and nine times. This chain links TRBV6-5 with TRBJ1-1; tentative D call: TRBD1 (5 bases). Germline V gene sequence: CDR1 MNHEY, CDR2 SVGAGI. The V gene lost 2 bases and the J gene lost 1 base, with 14 bases spanning the gap. The CDR3 consists of 16 residues. For the CDR3, the DNA is TGTGCCAGCAGTTACCTCGCGGGGCACGAGAACACTGAAGCTTTCTTT. Its protein is CASSYLAGHENTEAFF.

V and J are TRBV29-1 and TRBJ2-5; TRBD1 is a possible D gene (8 bases). CDR1 is SQVTM, CDR2 ANQGSEA, per germline. The CDR3 spans 13 residues. Trimming removed 5 bases at V and 5 bases at J, with 15 bases between. The CDR3 DNA is TGCAGCGTTACCGGACAGGGAGGGGAGACCCAGTACTTC. Its translation: CSVTGQGGETQYF.

A remark on this clonotype: This sequence may be a read error, since a much larger clone differs from it by one base. The chain combines TRBV16 with TRBJ1-5; 9 bases match TRBD1. CDR3 length: 16 amino acids. CDR1 is KGHSY, CDR2 FQNENV, per germline. J lost 7 bases, V lost 4 bases, and 11 bases had no gene match. The CDR3 is CASSPYRDRAGQPQHF. CDR3 DNA sequence: TGTGCCAGCAGCCCATACAGGGACAGGGCGGGGCAGCCCCAGCATTTT.

This clonotype appeared a few times. The chain joins TRBV14 to TRBJ2-2, with D possibly called TRBD1 or TRBD2 (5 bases each). V was shortened by 2 bases and J by 5 bases, with 12 bases between the two germline ends. There are 15 residues in the CDR3. CDR1 SGHDN and CDR2 FVKESK come from the germline V gene. In DNA form, the CDR3 reads TGTGCCAGCAGCCAACAGGGAGTCGGAACCGGGGAGCTGTTTTTT. Protein sequence: CASSQQGVGTGELFF.

This clonotype showed up many times. The genes are TRBV19 and TRBJ2-6; D is unresolved. The CDR3 has 13 amino acids. Looked up from germline, CDR1 is LNHDA and CDR2 is SQIVND (reference sequence). Deletions cut 5 bases from V and 7 bases from J, with 9 bases between. Here the CDR3 DNA reads TGTGCCAGTAGTTCTCAGAGAGCCAACGTCCTGACTTTC. Residues: CASSSQRANVLTF.

The J gene is TRBJ2-7, the V gene TRBV29-1; D is unresolved. V lost 8 bases to trimming and J lost 4 bases, with 15 bases between them. CDR3 length: 12 residues. Germline assignment: CDR1 SQVTM and CDR2 ANQGSEA. The CDR3 here is CSLVGKPYEQYF. The CDR3 DNA is TGCAGCTTAGTGGGGAAACCGTACGAGCAGTACTTC.

The chain has TRBV2 and TRBJ1-2; no clear D gene. The V end was cut by 5 bases, the J end by 5 bases, with 12 bases between. The CDR3 totals 13 residues. Germline V gene lookup returns CDR1 SNHLY and CDR2 FYNNEI. The CDR3 bases are TGTGCCAGCAGTTTATCGTACAGTTATGGCTACACCTTC. It codes for CASSLSYSYGYTF.

This sequence joins TRBV15 and TRBJ1-5; D is uncertain. Germline V gene lookup returns CDR1 LNHNV and CDR2 YYDKDF (reference sequence). This CDR3 region has 14 residues. V lost 2 bases, J lost 5 bases, and 10 bases lay in between. CDR3 DNA: TGTGCCACCAGCAGAAGCACAGTTGATCAGCCCCAGCATTTT. Translated, it gives CATSRSTVDQPQHF.

This clonotype occurred a few times. Here the CDR3 reads CASSLKQDHQPQHF. Here the CDR3 DNA reads TGTGCCAGCAGTTTAAAACAGGACCATCAGCCCCAGCATTTT. This chain uses TRBV6-2 or TRBV6-3 with TRBJ1-5; TRBD1 might be the D (5 bases). Germline CDR1 reads MNHEY; CDR2 reads SVGEGT. V was shortened by 4 bases and J by 5 bases, with 12 bases between the two germline ends. The CDR3 is made up of 14 amino acids.

Worth noting for this clonotype: A read error may account for a junction end that differs from germline. The rearrangement uses TRBV5-1 and TRBJ2-3; 9 nucleotides agree with TRBD2. Germline V gives CDR1 SGHRS, CDR2 YFSETQ. This CDR3 is 17 amino acids long. The DNA for the CDR3 is TGTGCCAGCAGCCCCCGCATAGCGGGGGAAAGCACAGATACGCAGTATTTT. Protein sequence: CASSPRIAGESTDTQYF.

This clonotype was counted at least ten times. This chain links TRBV20-1 with TRBJ2-5; 10 bases are a match to TRBD2. Germline V gene lookup returns CDR1 DFQATT and CDR2 SNEGSKA (reference sequence). This CDR3 region has 14 residues. The J segment lost 5 bases and the V segment lost 5 bases, leaving 8 bases of the junction unmatched. The CDR3 loop reads CSAGSGRLRETQYF. CDR3 in DNA: TGCAGTGCTGGTAGCGGGAGGTTGCGGGAGACCCAGTACTTC.

V usage is TRBV25-1 and J usage is TRBJ1-2; D not certain. CDR3 length equals 15 residues. In germline, CDR1 is MGHDK, CDR2 SYGVNS. V was trimmed by 2 bases and J by 4 bases, leaving 14 bases between them. The chain's CDR3 is CASSEGPTHGYGYTF. For the CDR3, the DNA is TGTGCCAGCAGTGAAGGGCCCACCCATGGCTATGGCTACACCTTC.